This TCR beta chain was captured by sequencing in a study of CD8+ T cells in alopecia areata. Study in general: A 6-month off-drug phase came after tofacitinib, which had lasted 6 to 18 months. Notes on the study in general: Scalp and blood samples kept many expanded lesional clones throughout tofacitinib.

In germline, CDR1 is SGHNT, CDR2 YYREEE (reference sequence). The CDR3 is made up of 14 amino acids. V was shortened by 4 bases and J by 2 bases, with 13 bases between the two germline ends. The treatment denotes: oral pan-JAK inhibitor, 5-10 mg twice daily. Investigators sorted PBMCs to obtain both CD4+ and CD8+ T cells. TCR sequencing used cDNA made by reverse transcription of extracted RNA. Libraries were prepared by immunoSEQ multiplex PCR; TCRdb keeps only in-frame clonotypes and omits some of them. Among 130,000 to 150,000 clones listed, roughly 80% were seen once. With regard to this clone: Its antigen is not known.

The gene calls are TRBV5-4 and TRBJ2-7; D is uncertain. This TCR was sampled from a human donor with alopecia areata. The material sequenced was CD8+ T cells sorted from blood, taken at week 4, from a patient treated with tofacitinib. CDR3 in DNA: TGTGCCAGCAGCGCGACGGAATCGGCCTACGAGCAGTACTTC. This sequence encodes CASSATESAYEQYF.